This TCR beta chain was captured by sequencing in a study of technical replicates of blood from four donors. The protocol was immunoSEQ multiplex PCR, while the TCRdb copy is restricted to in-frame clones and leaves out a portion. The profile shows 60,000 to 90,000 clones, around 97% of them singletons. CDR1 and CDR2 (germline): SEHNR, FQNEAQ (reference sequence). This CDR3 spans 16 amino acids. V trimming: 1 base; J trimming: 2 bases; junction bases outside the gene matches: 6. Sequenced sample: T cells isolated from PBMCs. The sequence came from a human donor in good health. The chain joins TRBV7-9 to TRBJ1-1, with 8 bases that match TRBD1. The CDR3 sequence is CASSLDLGQVNTEAFF. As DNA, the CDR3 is TGTGCCAGCAGCTTAGATTTGGGACAGGTTAACACTGAAGCTTTCTTT.